The 5 T cell receptor beta chains presented below share a single source sample, sequenced in a study of T cell responses to AZD1222 COVID-19 vaccine. Sequenced by immunoSEQ multiplex PCR; TCRdb stores in-frame clones only, minus some. The table includes some 150,000 clones, about 82% detected once. The sequencing here drew on peripheral blood, taken 28 days after the second dose of the MenACWY control vaccine. Receptors were obtained from an adult who received the MenACWY meningococcal vaccine as a control.

On this clone itself: Within the sample, other DNA sequences also encode this same CDR3. The chain couples TRBV20-1 to TRBJ2-7, with 7 positions matching TRBD2. The CDR3 has 11 amino acids. The V and J ends lost 3 bases and 4 bases, in that order; junction bases with no gene match: 0. The V gene's germline CDR1 is DFQATT and CDR2 SNEGSKA (reference sequence). The CDR3 protein is CSARGGYEQYF. In DNA, the CDR3 is TGCAGTGCTAGGGGGGGGTACGAGCAGTACTTC.

The V and J genes are TRBV19 and TRBJ2-5; 9 positions match TRBD1. The CDR3 length is 16 residues. V lost 5 bases and J lost 4; bases outside the gene matches: 11. In germline, CDR1 is LNHDA, CDR2 SQIVND (reference sequence). In nucleotides, the CDR3 is TGTGCCAGTAGTCCGAACCTCCCGACAGGGGGAGAGACCCAGTACTTC. This encodes CASSPNLPTGGETQYF. Full variable domain (rest looked up from reference TRBV19 and TRBJ2-5): DGGITQSPKYLFRKEGQNVTLSCEQNLNHDAMYWYRQDPGQGLRLIYYSQIVNDFQKGDIAEGYSVSREKKESFPLTVTSAQKNPTAFYLCASSPNLPTGGETQYFGPGTRLLVL.

This clone appeared once. The chain carries TRBV28 and TRBJ1-4; D gene unclear. CDR1 is MDHEN, CDR2 SYDVKM, per germline. The CDR3 contains 15 residues. Deletions cut 5 bases from V and 6 bases from J, with 16 bases between. The CDR3 DNA reads TGTGCCAGCAGTCCCCCCCGCAGTCTAGATGAAAAACTGTTTTTT. Amino acids: CASSPPRSLDEKLFF.

This chain links TRBV9 with TRBJ2-5, with D perhaps matching TRBD1 (6 bases). V was pared by 0 bases and J by 1 base, with 7 bases between. Germline V gives CDR1 SGDLS, CDR2 YYNGEE. There are 14 residues in the CDR3. CDR3 loop: CASSVDRAQETQYF. The CDR3 DNA reads TGTGCCAGCAGCGTAGACAGGGCCCAAGAGACCCAGTACTTC.

This chain joins TRBV5-1 and TRBJ2-2; perhaps TRBD2 as D (7 bases). From germline, CDR1 is SGHRS and CDR2 YFSETQ. With 3 bases removed from V and 5 bases from J, the gap between germline ends came to 20 bases. The length of the CDR3 is 17 residues. CDR3 residues: CASSSHAGAAGTGELFF. The CDR3 DNA is TGCGCCAGCAGCTCCCATGCGGGGGCAGCGGGGACCGGGGAGCTGTTTTTT. Combining the CDR3 with reference TRBV5-1 and TRBJ2-2 gives the whole variable domain KAGVTQTPRYLIKTRGQQVTLSCSPISGHRSVSWYQQTPGQGLQFLFEYFSETQRNKGNFPGRFSGRQFSNSRSEMNVSTLELGDSALYLCASSSHAGAAGTGELFFGEGSRLTVL.